These 10 T cell receptor beta chains were sequenced from one sample in a study of T-cell reconstitution after alpha-beta-depleted transplantation in children. Unique molecular identifiers were incorporated when the TCRbeta library was constructed. TCRdb itself ran the PCR reads through MiXCR, one entry per CDR3 protein. The sample lists about 510,000 distinct CDR3 sequences, over 9.5% seen once, with 12% to 15% in the top ten. Sequenced here: PBMCs, mostly from graft donor cells, sampled 180 days after TCRalphabeta/CD19-depleted stem cell transplant. The receptors derive from a female patient younger than 10 who had a stem cell transplant for aplastic anemia, so the T cells may come from the graft donor.

The chain links TRBV6-1 to TRBJ2-5; D is possibly TRBD2 (5 bases). V lost 5 bases to trimming and J lost 2 bases, with 15 bases between them. Germline values: CDR1 MNHNS, CDR2 SASEGT. This CDR3 comprises 15 residues. In DNA, the CDR3 is TGTGCCAGCAGTAGAGCGGACTGGCTACAAGAGACCCAGTACTTC. Translating it yields CASSRADWLQETQYF.

This clonotype was recorded a few times. The chain has TRBV4-3 and TRBJ2-1; 7 bases fit TRBD2. Losses at the gene ends were 6 bases for V and 7 bases for J; bases not matched to a gene: 18. This CDR3 is 17 amino acids long. Looked up from germline, CDR1 is LGHNA and CDR2 is YSLEER. The CDR3, as DNA: TGCGCCAGCAGTCGTGACCGTAGCGGGTTTACGGGGAATGAGCAGTTCTTC. Amino acid sequence: CASSRDRSGFTGNEQFF.

About this clonotype itself: This sequence may be a read error, since a much larger clone differs from it by one base. This rearrangement joins TRBV10-3 to TRBJ2-1, with D possibly TRBD2 on 5 matching bases. The CDR3 is made up of 10 amino acids. Germline values: CDR1 ENHRY, CDR2 SYGVKD. Trimming cost V 8 bases and J 12 bases, with 11 bases left between them. CDR3 in DNA: TGTGCCATCGGACGGGGTTGGCAGTTCTTC. This sequence encodes CAIGRGWQFF.

CDR3 amino acids: CASSQDLRTSSTYEQYV. DNA of the CDR3: TGCGCCAGCAGCCAAGATCTCCGGACTAGCAGTACCTACGAGCAGTACGTC. The gene calls are TRBV4-1 and TRBJ2-7, with 8 bases aligning to TRBD2. This CDR3 is built from 17 residues. Germline CDR1 is MGHRA and CDR2 is YSYEKL. J gave up 2 bases and V 0 bases, and 9 bases lay outside the gene matches.

A few counts support this clonotype. The genes are TRBV29-1 and TRBJ2-7, with 8 bases that match TRBD1. V was clipped by 5 bases and J by 4 bases; unmatched bases: 13. The CDR3 spans 15 residues. Germline lookup yields CDR1 SQVTM and CDR2 ANQGSEA. The CDR3 DNA is TGCAGCGTTCCGGACAGGGCAGGTGCCATTTACGAGCAGTACTTC. Its protein product is CSVPDRAGAIYEQYF.

The genes are TRBV24-1 and TRBJ2-1; no clear D gene. This CDR3 spans 13 amino acids. Germline-derived CDR1 and CDR2 are KGHDR and SFDVKD. Trimming took 5 bases from V and 8 from J, leaving 12 bases between them. The CDR3 loop reads CATSVQPWDEQFF. CDR3 DNA sequence: TGTGCCACCAGTGTTCAACCCTGGGATGAGCAGTTCTTC.

The chain couples TRBV27 to TRBJ2-6, with D possibly matching TRBD1 (6 bases). In germline, CDR1 is MNHEY, CDR2 SMNVEV (reference sequence). V dropped 7 bases and J dropped 0 bases, with 19 bases sitting between them. The CDR3 consists of 18 residues. CDR3 nucleotide sequence: TGTGCCAGCACTTTTAGGGGGAAAATAGGCTCTGGGGCCAACGTCCTGACTTTC. It encodes CASTFRGKIGSGANVLTF.

This clonotype has a count of ten or more. The chain has TRBV7-2 and TRBJ2-7, with TRBD2 identical over 9 bases. Per germline, CDR1 SGHTA and CDR2 FQGNSA. This CDR3 contains 15 residues. After removal of 8 bases from V and 1 base from J, the junction contained 9 bases not matched to a gene. CDR3 bases: TGTGCCAGCCGTCGTGGCGGGGGGGAATCCTACGAGCAGTACTTC. As protein: CASRRGGGESYEQYF.

The table lists this clonotype with a few counts. The chain recombines TRBV6-2 or TRBV6-3 with TRBJ1-5; D remains ambiguous. Looked up from germline, CDR1 is MNHEY and CDR2 is SVGEGT. V was shortened by 7 bases and J by 1 base, with 8 bases between the two germline ends. The CDR3 loop spans 13 amino acids. The CDR3 is CASTRPSNQPQHF. In DNA, the CDR3 is TGTGCCAGCACCCGGCCCAGCAATCAGCCCCAGCATTTT.

This chain links TRBV9 with TRBJ2-1, with 8 nucleotides matching TRBD1. The germline V gene encodes CDR1 SGDLS and CDR2 YYNGEE. The V segment lost 7 bases and the J segment 8 bases; nucleotides outside the gene matches: 17. The CDR3 has 16 amino acids. The CDR3 is CASRPWTGPMKDEQFF. As DNA, the CDR3 is TGTGCCAGCCGACCGTGGACAGGGCCTATGAAGGATGAGCAGTTCTTC.